This TCR beta chain comes out of a study of blood T cell repertoires in COVID-19. Study-level background: There were acute and convalescent COVID-19 samples, and they came from the United States, Italy and Spain. T cells, B-cell-depleted T cells, or PBMCs provided the cDNA or gDNA that served as material.

Authors' data handling: Nucleated cell counts were estimated from reference gene primer amplification. Repertoires were generated with immunoSEQ multiplex PCR, while TCRdb's copy carries only in-frame clones and drops some. The V and J calls and clone size were taken over from that table, and D and trimming were inferred from the DNA. The table has a few hundred thousand clones, about 86% seen once. This CDR3 has 15 residues. V lost 0 bases and J lost 5, with 16 bases in between. Germline V gene lookup returns CDR1 GTSNPN and CDR2 SVGIG (reference sequence). The genes are TRBV30 and TRBJ1-2; tentatively, D is TRBD1 (6 bases). Material for sequencing was peripheral blood. The receptor comes from a man aged 55-75 years who had recovered from COVID-19. CDR3 sequence: CAWSVLRGARYGYTF. CDR3 sequence (DNA): TGTGCCTGGAGTGTACTTCGGGGGGCGAGGTATGGCTACACCTTC.